This TCR beta chain was sequenced in a study of STAT5B mutations in CD4+ large granular lymphocyte leukemia. Study-wide results and caveats: Compared with healthy controls (2/35), patient top clones favored TRBV06 (8/27). Patient CD4-sorted repertoires looked more clonal than healthy CD4+ repertoires, even without putative leukemic clones.

TCRdb keeps only in-frame clones here, not all; method: immunoSEQ multiplex PCR. Among roughly 34,000 clones listed, roughly 81% were seen once. Remarks on this clone: The target antigen is unknown.

This CDR3 comprises 13 residues. The germline gives CDR1 GTSNPN, CDR2 SVGIG (reference sequence). V was clipped by 8 bases and J by 7 bases; unmatched bases: 8. This clonotype originated in a human donor in good health. This chain links TRBV30 with TRBJ2-4, with TRBD2 matching over 10 bases. The sequenced sample consisted of CD4+ T cells from blood buffy coats. The DNA for the CDR3 is TGTGCCCGATTTCTAGCGGGAGTGAACATTCAGTACTTC. Protein sequence: CARFLAGVNIQYF.